The 5 T cell receptor beta chains presented below share a single source sample, sequenced in a study of graft-versus-host responses after intestinal transplantation. Antigens of these TCRs are unknown. Clones were sequenced by immunoSEQ multiplex PCR, and TCRdb holds only the in-frame ones, with some missing. This sample has some 80,000 clones, with around 90% found just once. The sample here was unstimulated CD8+ T cells sorted from spleen or lymph node cells, taken before transplant. All receptors derive from a human donor who was the organ donor for an intestinal transplant.

This clone was recorded once. This rearrangement joins TRBV5-1 to TRBJ2-6, with TRBD2 matching over 7 bases. This CDR3 is built from 18 residues. The trim removed 2 bases at V and 0 bases at J, leaving 8 bases unmatched. The germline CDR1 and CDR2 sequences are SGHRS and YFSETQ. CDR3 amino acids: CASSFASGLNSGANVLTF. CDR3 sequence (DNA): TGCGCCAGCAGCTTCGCTAGCGGTTTGAACTCTGGGGCCAACGTCCTGACTTTC.

The rearrangement joins TRBV9 to TRBJ1-2, with D maybe TRBD1 (5 bases). The CDR3 consists of 16 residues. V was cut by 4 bases and J by 4 bases, with 20 bases left in between. The V gene's germline CDR1 is SGDLS and CDR2 YYNGEE. CDR3 loop: CASSPTIGESVYGYTF. The CDR3 DNA reads TGTGCCAGCAGCCCGACAATAGGGGAGTCGGTCTATGGCTACACCTTC.

The rearrangement joins TRBV11-2 to TRBJ2-7; tentatively, D is TRBD1 (7 bases). The CDR3 consists of 16 residues. From germline, CDR1 is SGHAT and CDR2 FQNNGV. V was pared by 3 bases and J by 3 bases, with 18 bases between. CDR3 in DNA: TGTGCCAGCAGCTTTCCTGCGGGACAGCCTGTCTACGAGCAGTACTTC. Translated, it gives CASSFPAGQPVYEQYF.

The J gene is TRBJ2-5, the V gene TRBV11-2, with D perhaps TRBD1 (5 bases). Germline V CDR1 and CDR2: SGHAT, FQNNGV. The CDR3 covers 14 residues. V lost 1 base to trimming and J lost 5 bases, with 11 bases between them. CDR3 protein: CASSLGAGWETQYF. The CDR3 DNA follows: TGTGCCAGCAGCTTAGGAGCAGGGTGGGAGACCCAGTACTTC.

This clone was counted a single time. The gene calls are TRBV11-2 and TRBJ2-7; TRBD1 might be the D (6 bases). Trimming cost V 0 bases and J 3 bases, with 9 bases left between them. CDR3 length equals 14 residues. CDR1 is SGHAT and CDR2 is FQNNGV in the germline V gene. DNA for the CDR3: TGTGCCAGCAGCTTAGATGGGGGCAGCTACGAGCAGTACTTC. The encoded protein is CASSLDGGSYEQYF.